The 27 T cell receptor beta chains listed next were all sequenced from one sample in a study of T cell repertoires in cytomegalovirus infection. TCRdb fed the reads into MiXCR, producing one record per CDR3 protein. Here the sample spans around 230,000 distinct CDR3 sequences, 35% to 40% being singletons. These receptors lack a known antigen. The material was CD8+ T cells from cultured PBMCs, obtained from culture after CMV antigen stimulation. These receptors all come from a human donor in good health (CMV status not recorded). Some clones in this sample may be carry-over from other donors' samples.

The genes are TRBV19 and TRBJ2-3, with D perhaps TRBD1 or TRBD2 (5 bases each). Trimming stripped 5 bases from V and 1 base from J, with 10 bases between. The CDR3 covers 14 residues. CDR1 and CDR2 (germline): LNHDA, SQIVND (reference sequence). The chain's CDR3 is CASSPGTRTDTQYF. CDR3 sequence (DNA): TGTGCCAGTAGTCCCGGGACCCGCACAGATACGCAGTATTTT.

The chain combines TRBV28 with TRBJ2-1, with D possibly matching TRBD2 (6 bases). The CDR3 is made up of 16 amino acids. Germline-derived CDR1 and CDR2 are MDHEN and SYDVKM. V dropped 3 bases and J dropped 4 bases, with 16 bases sitting between them. CDR3 amino acids: CASSFGPTREYNEQFF. CDR3 nucleotide sequence: TGTGCCAGCAGTTTTGGACCGACTAGGGAATACAATGAGCAGTTCTTC.

This chain uses TRBV5-4 with TRBJ1-1, with D unclear. The germline V gene has CDR1 SGHNT and CDR2 YYREEE (reference sequence). This CDR3 has 13 amino acids. Deletions cut 3 bases from V and 4 bases from J, with 10 bases between. CDR3: CASSSDAFTEAFF. The CDR3 bases are TGTGCCAGCAGCTCGGACGCCTTCACTGAAGCTTTCTTT.

There are a few counts of this clonotype. The chain has TRBV2 and TRBJ2-7; weak D call: TRBD1 (6 bases). Germline V gene lookup returns CDR1 SNHLY and CDR2 FYNNEI. V was trimmed by 11 bases and J by 0 bases, leaving 20 bases between them. This CDR3 spans 15 amino acids. CDR3 in amino acids: CAGSRTEQFSYEQYF. The CDR3 region has the DNA TGTGCCGGTTCTCGGACAGAACAGTTCTCCTACGAGCAGTACTTC. Complete variable domain (other parts from reference TRBV2 and TRBJ2-7): EPEVTQTPSHQVTQMGQEVILRCVPISNHLYFYWYRQILGQKVEFLVSFYNNEISEKSEIFDDQFSVERPDGSNFTLKIRSTKLEDSAMYFCAGSRTEQFSYEQYFGPGTRLTVT.

DNA for the CDR3: TGTGCCAGCAGTTCATCATCTAGGGGGAACACTGAAGCTTTCTTT. Protein sequence: CASSSSSRGNTEAFF. The chain joins TRBV27 to TRBJ1-1; perhaps TRBD1 as D (5 bases). Trimming left V 4 bases short and J 1 base short, with 13 bases between. There are 15 residues in the CDR3. From germline, CDR1 is MNHEY and CDR2 SMNVEV (reference sequence).

This chain connects TRBV24-1 to TRBJ2-2, with a tentative D call TRBD1 (6 bases). The CDR3 is 15 amino acids. V lost 4 bases to trimming and J lost 0 bases, with 8 bases between them. Germline V gene sequence: CDR1 KGHDR, CDR2 SFDVKD. The DNA of the CDR3 is TGTGCCACCAGTGAACAGGGCGCGAACACCGGGGAGCTGTTTTTT. Amino acid sequence: CATSEQGANTGELFF.

The chain is built from TRBV6-1 and TRBJ1-1, with D hard to call. Trimming removed 2 bases at V and 1 base at J, with 8 bases between. Per the germline V gene, CDR1 is MNHNS and CDR2 is SASEGT. The CDR3 contains 14 residues. CDR3 sequence reads: CASSEYAENTEAFF. The CDR3 bases are TGTGCCAGCAGTGAATATGCAGAGAACACTGAAGCTTTCTTT.

This clonotype was observed many times. This sequence joins TRBV7-2 and TRBJ2-1, with TRBD2 matching 12 bases. From germline, CDR1 is SGHTA and CDR2 FQGNSA. V lost 8 bases to trimming and J lost 7 bases; unmatched junction nucleotides: 6. The CDR3 contains 14 residues. As DNA, the CDR3 is TGTGCCAGCGATTTCGGGACTAGCGGGAATGAGCAGTTCTTC. Its translation: CASDFGTSGNEQFF.

This clonotype was detected once. The rearrangement joins TRBV5-4 to TRBJ2-1; TRBD1 agrees at 7 bases. The germline V gene encodes CDR1 SGHNT and CDR2 YYREEE (reference sequence). V trimming: 3 bases; J trimming: 12 bases; junction bases outside the gene matches: 3. This CDR3 is built from 11 residues. In DNA, the CDR3 is TGTGCCAGCAGCTCCGACAGGGCGCAGTTCTTC. This gives the protein CASSSDRAQFF.

This clonotype was counted ten times or more. The chain is built from TRBV7-4 and TRBJ2-1; D remains ambiguous. The germline CDR1 and CDR2 sequences are SGHVT and SQSDAQ. Trimming took 6 bases from V and 5 from J, leaving 11 bases between them. The CDR3 sequence is 13 residues long. The CDR3 DNA sequence: TGTGCCAGCAGGCGGACGTTTAACAATGAGCAGTTCTTC. Residues: CASRRTFNNEQFF.

The genes are TRBV7-2 and TRBJ2-3, with 10 bases lining up with TRBD1. The CDR3 runs to 15 residues. V gave up 5 bases and J gave up 4 bases; unmatched junction bases: 6. Looked up from germline, CDR1 is SGHTA and CDR2 is FQGNSA. CDR3 amino acids: CASSPTGQGADTQYF. The CDR3, as DNA: TGTGCCAGCAGCCCGACTGGACAGGGGGCAGATACGCAGTATTTT.

The chain couples TRBV7-9 to TRBJ2-7, with D hard to call. The CDR3 contains 11 residues. Germline V gene data show CDR1 as SEHNR and CDR2 as FQNEAQ (reference sequence). Trimming removed 5 bases from V and 4 bases from J, with 6 bases in between. CDR3 nucleotide sequence: TGTGCCAGCAGCCCTCATTACGAGCAGTACTTC. It translates to CASSPHYEQYF.

This clonotype appeared a few times. The chain joins TRBV7-2 to TRBJ1-2, with D unresolved. The length of the CDR3 is 12 residues. Trimming took 5 bases from V and 8 from J, leaving 12 bases between them. CDR1 and CDR2 from the germline V gene are SGHTA and FQGNSA. The CDR3 loop is CASSPRVVGYTF. The DNA of the CDR3 is TGTGCCAGCAGCCCCCGGGTAGTAGGCTACACCTTC. Supplemented by reference TRBV7-2 and TRBJ1-2, the full variable domain reads GAGVSQSPSNKVTEKGKDVELRCDPISGHTALYWYRQSLGQGLEFLIYFQGNSAPDKSGLPSDRFSAERTGGSVSTLTIQRTQQEDSAVYLCASSPRVVGYTFGSGTRLTVV.

This chain connects TRBV7-6 to TRBJ2-1; 11 positions agree with TRBD2. Germline lookup yields CDR1 SGHVS and CDR2 FNYEAQ. The CDR3 runs to 16 residues. Trimming cost V 3 bases and J 4 bases; bases outside gene matches: 5. CDR3 in DNA: TGTGCCAGCAGCTTCCTACTAGCGGGGGCATACAATGAGCAGTTCTTC. Its protein is CASSFLLAGAYNEQFF.

The rearrangement joins TRBV6-1 to TRBJ2-7; 7 bases agree with TRBD2. Germline V lookup: CDR1 MNHNS, CDR2 SASEGT. The CDR3 runs 12 residues. Trimming cost V 3 bases and J 7 bases; bases outside gene matches: 3. In nucleotides, the CDR3 is TGTGCCAGCAGTGAGACTAGCCTGGAGCAGTACTTC. Amino acids: CASSETSLEQYF.

This clonotype was recorded many times. The V gene is TRBV30, the J gene TRBJ2-2, with TRBD2 identical over 9 bases. CDR1 GTSNPN and CDR2 SVGIG come from the germline V gene (reference sequence). This CDR3 spans 14 amino acids. Trimming removed 3 bases from V and 7 bases from J; junction bases left unmatched: 6. CDR3 sequence (DNA): TGTGCCTGGAGATTAGCGGGGGCTGGCGGGGAGCTGTTTTTT. Protein: CAWRLAGAGGELFF. The full variable domain, its missing parts supplied by reference TRBV30 and TRBJ2-2, is SQTIHQWPATLVQPVGSPLSLECTVEGTSNPNLYWYRQAAGRGLQLLFYSVGIGQISSEVPQNLSASRPQDRQFILSSKKLLLSDSGFYLCAWRLAGAGGELFFGEGSRLTVL.

The CDR3 nucleotides read TGTGCCAGTAGTATAAGAGTCGGGCGGATAACGGGAGAGCAGTACTTC. It codes for CASSIRVGRITGEQYF. The chain links TRBV19 to TRBJ2-7; tentatively, D is TRBD2 (5 bases). This CDR3 comprises 16 residues. The V end was cut by 2 bases, the J end by 7 bases, with 21 bases between. Germline CDR1 reads LNHDA; CDR2 reads SQIVND (reference sequence).

The rearrangement uses TRBV29-1 and TRBJ2-5; perhaps D is TRBD1 or TRBD2 (6 bases each). CDR1 and CDR2 from the germline V gene are SQVTM and ANQGSEA. V gave up 0 bases and J gave up 5 bases, with 19 bases separating them. The CDR3 spans 16 residues. In nucleotides, the CDR3 is TGCAGCGTTGAAGATTGGGGTGGGGGGCCGGGGGAGACCCAGTACTTC. It yields the protein CSVEDWGGGPGETQYF.

V usage is TRBV7-6 and J usage is TRBJ2-2; D possibly matches TRBD1 or TRBD2 (5 bases each). The CDR3 loop spans 16 amino acids. In germline, CDR1 is SGHVS, CDR2 FNYEAQ. The V gene lost 1 base and the J gene lost 1 base, with 10 bases spanning the gap. The CDR3 loop reads CASSLEGELNTGELFF. The CDR3 DNA sequence: TGTGCCAGCAGCTTAGAAGGGGAGTTGAACACCGGGGAGCTGTTTTTT.

This clonotype was seen a handful of times. V and J are TRBV28 and TRBJ2-3; tentatively, D is TRBD2 (5 bases). V lost 6 bases to trimming and J lost 0 bases, with 16 bases between them. The CDR3 runs 16 residues. CDR1 MDHEN and CDR2 SYDVKM come from the germline V gene. The CDR3 nucleotides read TGTGCCAGCAGCATAGAGGGCTACGCTAGCACAGATACGCAGTATTTT. It yields the protein CASSIEGYASTDTQYF.

In its sample, this clonotype was seen a few times. This chain connects TRBV11-2 to TRBJ2-1; 12 bases are shared with TRBD2. Germline trimming cut 5 bases from V and 8 bases from J; bases unmatched to any gene: 10. Germline V gives CDR1 SGHAT, CDR2 FQNNGV. The CDR3 runs 16 residues. CDR3 sequence (DNA): TGTGCCAGCAGCCCAGGGACTAGCGGGCCCCAGGATGAGCAGTTCTTC. Amino acid sequence: CASSPGTSGPQDEQFF.

The chain links TRBV6-5 to TRBJ1-5; 8 nucleotides agree with TRBD1. The CDR3 is 16 residues long. Per the germline V gene, CDR1 is MNHEY and CDR2 is SVGAGI. With 5 bases clipped from V and 2 bases from J, the junction kept 8 bases outside the gene matches. The CDR3: CASSPQRTGRNQPQHF. CDR3 coding DNA: TGTGCCAGCAGTCCGCAAAGGACAGGGCGCAATCAGCCCCAGCATTTT.

This rearrangement joins TRBV12-3 or TRBV12-4 to TRBJ2-3, with 8 bases that match TRBD2. CDR3 length: 21 amino acids. V trimming: 5 bases; J trimming: 5 bases; junction bases outside the gene matches: 27. The chain's CDR3 is CASSGLAAQIRSKGAGDTQYF. For the CDR3, the DNA is TGTGCCAGCAGTGGACTAGCTGCACAGATACGCAGTAAAGGGGCCGGAGATACGCAGTATTTT.

This clonotype was picked up a small number of times. This chain links TRBV4-1 with TRBJ1-5; 8 nucleotides line up with TRBD1. The CDR3 runs to 17 residues. Germline lookup yields CDR1 MGHRA and CDR2 YSYEKL. V lost 0 bases to trimming and J lost 5 bases; unmatched junction nucleotides: 9. CDR3 protein: CASSQDGGQGFYQPQHF. CDR3 nucleotide sequence: TGCGCCAGCAGCCAAGATGGTGGACAGGGCTTTTATCAGCCCCAGCATTTT.

This clonotype showed up many times. This chain links TRBV27 with TRBJ2-3; no definite D call. CDR1 is MNHEY, CDR2 SMNVEV, per germline (reference sequence). The CDR3 is 14 amino acids. The V end was cut by 4 bases, the J end by 2 bases, with 10 bases between. The DNA for the CDR3 is TGTGCCAGCAGTTCCGGCTACCTCACAGATACGCAGTATTTT. Translated, it gives CASSSGYLTDTQYF.

Details on this clonotype: The junction and the germline gene differ at one end; a read error may be behind it. The gene calls are TRBV7-4 and TRBJ1-2; no clear D. CDR3 length: 15 amino acids. The V gene's germline CDR1 is SGHVT and CDR2 SQSDAQ. Here the CDR3 reads CASSLACYRNYGYTF. The CDR3 DNA reads as TGTGCTAGCAGCTTAGCGTGTTACCGTAACTATGGCTACACCTTC.

This clonotype came up a few times. The chain has TRBV28 and TRBJ2-1; D is possibly TRBD1 or TRBD2 (5 bases each). Germline V gives CDR1 MDHEN, CDR2 SYDVKM. The CDR3 is made up of 15 amino acids. V was cut by 6 bases and J by 6 bases, with 18 bases left in between. CDR3 amino acids: CASSQSRTGGNEQFF. The CDR3 DNA is TGTGCCAGCAGCCAGTCCCGGACTGGGGGCAATGAGCAGTTCTTC.